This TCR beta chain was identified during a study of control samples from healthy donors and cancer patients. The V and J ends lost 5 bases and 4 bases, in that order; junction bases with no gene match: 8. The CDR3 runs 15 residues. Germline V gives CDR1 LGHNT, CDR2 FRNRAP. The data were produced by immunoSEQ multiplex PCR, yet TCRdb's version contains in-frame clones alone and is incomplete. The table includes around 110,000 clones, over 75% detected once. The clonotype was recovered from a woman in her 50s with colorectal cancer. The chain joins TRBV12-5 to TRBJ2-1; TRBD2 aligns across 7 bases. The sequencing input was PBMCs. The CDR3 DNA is TGTGCTAGTGGTGCTAGCGGAGCGTTTTACAATGAGCAGTTCTTC. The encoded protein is CASGASGAFYNEQFF.